Listed below are T cell receptor beta chains from one sample, sequenced in a study of blood T cell repertoires in COVID-19. Only in-frame clones appear in the TCRdb table, and some are missing; sequencing was by immunoSEQ multiplex PCR. The sample holds roughly 150,000 clones, 76% seen once. The sequenced sample was peripheral blood. The receptors were sampled from a woman of 80 years or more with acute or convalescent COVID-19. Both conserved end residues are part of each CDR3. The D gene is left open where the match is weak. Clone size is given for some rows only: seen once, a few or many times, or a class if the clone is expanded.

clone size,V gene,J gene,D gene,CDR3 DNA,CDR3 protein
-,TRBV15,TRBJ1-2,-,TGTGCCACCAGATCCACAGATAACTATGGCTACACCTTC,CATRSTDNYGYTF
-,TRBV10-1,TRBJ2-2,TRBD2,TGCGCCAGCAGTGAGTCACCTAGCGGGAATTACACCGGGGAGCTGTTTTTT,CASSESPSGNYTGELFF
-,TRBV27,TRBJ1-2,TRBD1,TGTGCCAGCACCGAGTCGGGGACAGGGGGTTACTATGGCTACACCTTC,CASTESGTGGYYGYTF
-,TRBV6-4,TRBJ1-1,-,TGTGCCAGCAGCGTCGACAGATTGAACACTGAAGCTTTCTTT,CASSVDRLNTEAFF
-,TRBV2,TRBJ2-3,-,TGTGCCAGCAGTGAATCGGCTAGACGTAGCACAGATACGCAGTATTTT,CASSESARRSTDTQYF
-,TRBV28,TRBJ1-1,-,TGTGCCAGCAGTTTTCCAGGGAGGGCTGAAGCTTTCTTT,CASSFPGRAEAFF
-,TRBV5-6,TRBJ1-2,-,TGTGCCAGCAGCTTGGCCGTGACAGGCCGAGGCTACACCTTC,CASSLAVTGRGYTF
-,TRBV4-1,TRBJ2-7,TRBD1,TGCGCCAGCAGCCAAGCGGACAGGGAATACGAGCAGTACTTC,CASSQADREYEQYF
-,TRBV3-1/TRBV3-2,TRBJ2-3,-,TGTGCCAGCAGCCCGGACAGAAGGGCGGATACGCAGTATTTT,CASSPDRRADTQYF
-,TRBV19,TRBJ2-7,TRBD1,TGTGCCAGTAGTATAGATCCAGGGGGCTACGAGCAGTACTTC,CASSIDPGGYEQYF
-,TRBV19,TRBJ1-2,-,TGTGCCAGTAGTCCCCCCGGGTCGCGGAGCGGCTACACCTTC,CASSPPGSRSGYTF
-,TRBV2,TRBJ1-5,-,TGTGCCAGCCTATGGAACGGGGGGGAGCCCCAGCATTTT,CASLWNGGEPQHF
few,TRBV19,TRBJ1-1,-,TGTGCCAGTAGTATACCCCCCCGTTCAGGGATGAACACTGAAGCTTTCTTT,CASSIPPRSGMNTEAFF
few,TRBV5-1,TRBJ1-2,-,TGCGCCAGCAGCTTGGTTCCCGGGGAGGTCTATGGCTACACCTTC,CASSLVPGEVYGYTF
-,TRBV5-6,TRBJ2-7,-,TGTGCCAGCAGCGTTAGAGAGATTTCCTACGAGCAGTACTTC,CASSVREISYEQYF
-,TRBV24-1,TRBJ2-2,-,TGTGCCACCAGTGATCGCACTAGGAACACCGGGGAGCTGTTTTTT,CATSDRTRNTGELFF
few,TRBV20-1,TRBJ1-1,-,TGCAGTGCTAGTGGGTTAGGCGGATTTGAAGCTTTCTTT,CSASGLGGFEAFF
-,TRBV18,TRBJ1-4,-,TGTGCCAGCTCAACCACGGAAACTAGGGTTGCAACTAATGAAAAACTGTTTTTT,CASSTTETRVATNEKLFF
-,TRBV3-1/TRBV3-2,TRBJ2-7,TRBD1,TGTGCCAGCAGTCTACAGGGGCAGGAGGACGAGCAGTACTTC,CASSLQGQEDEQYF
-,TRBV5-6,TRBJ1-5,-,TGTGCCAGCAGCTTGCTACGGGGGGATCAGCCCCAGCATTTT,CASSLLRGDQPQHF
-,TRBV11-2,TRBJ1-2,-,TGTGCCAGCAGCTCCCGGACAAGGAACTATGGCTACACCTTC,CASSSRTRNYGYTF
-,TRBV3-1/TRBV3-2,TRBJ2-7,-,TGTGCCAGCAGCCAAGATTTCAGCTCCTACGAGCAGTACTTC,CASSQDFSSYEQYF
-,TRBV6-5,TRBJ2-6,-,TGTGCCAGCAGGTCAGGGTATGGGGCCAACGTCCTGACTTTC,CASRSGYGANVLTF
-,TRBV3-1/TRBV3-2,TRBJ2-7,-,TGTGCCAGCAGCCAAGGTTTAGATCGGGAGCAGTACTTC,CASSQGLDREQYF
-,TRBV7-3,TRBJ2-3,TRBD1,TGTGCCAGCAGCTCCTGGACAGGCCCCAACACAGATACGCAGTATTTT,CASSSWTGPNTDTQYF
-,TRBV6-5,TRBJ1-2,-,TGTGCCAGCAGTTACTCTGGGGCTTGGGGCTACACCTTC,CASSYSGAWGYTF
-,TRBV3-1/TRBV3-2,TRBJ2-7,TRBD2,TGTGCCAGCAGCCTCGAATTGGGACTAGCAGACGAGCAGTACTTC,CASSLELGLADEQYF
-,TRBV28,TRBJ1-1,-,TGTGCCAGCAAGGACAGGAACACTGAAGCTTTCTTT,CASKDRNTEAFF
-,TRBV5-1,TRBJ2-7,TRBD2,TGCGCCAGCAGCTTGGACATAGCGGGGTCGTCCGAGCAGTACTTC,CASSLDIAGSSEQYF
-,TRBV28,TRBJ2-7,TRBD2,TGTGCCAGCAGTTCGGGGGGGGCAAGTTCCTACGAGCAGTACTTC,CASSSGGASSYEQYF
-,TRBV6-5,TRBJ1-6,TRBD1,TGTGCCAGCACCCGGGACAGACTGAATTCACCCCTCCACTTT,CASTRDRLNSPLHF
-,TRBV7-9,TRBJ1-5,-,TGTGCCAGCAGCCCAGGGCAGGGTGATCAGCCCCAGCATTTT,CASSPGQGDQPQHF
-,TRBV5-3,TRBJ1-2,TRBD1,TGTGCCAGAAGCCCTGGAAGGGGGCCCAACTATGGCTACACCTTC,CARSPGRGPNYGYTF
few,TRBV21-1,TRBJ1-2,-,TGTGCCAGCAGCTCCCCACCGAGGGCGAGTGGCTACACCTTC,CASSSPPRASGYTF
few,TRBV7-3,TRBJ2-2,TRBD2,TGTGCCAGCAGCTTTCTGGGAGGGCTAGCGGGAAACACCGGGGAGCTGTTTTTT,CASSFLGGLAGNTGELFF
-,TRBV27,TRBJ2-1,TRBD2,TGTGCCAGCAGACCGGGACTAGCGGGGGGGAAAGGGAATGAGCAGTTCTTC,CASRPGLAGGKGNEQFF
few,TRBV7-6,TRBJ1-3,-,TGTGCCAGCAGCTTAGTTTCCCCCTTTCCTGGAAACACCATATATTTT,CASSLVSPFPGNTIYF
once,TRBV18,TRBJ2-1,TRBD2,TGTGCCAGCTCACCCGGACTAGCGGGAGGGGTTAATGAGCAGTTCTTC,CASSPGLAGGVNEQFF
few,TRBV11-3,TRBJ2-3,TRBD1,TGTGCCAGCAGCTTAGGGGACAGGGGGACAGATACGCAGTATTTT,CASSLGDRGTDTQYF
-,TRBV14,TRBJ1-1,-,TGTGCCAGCAGCCAAGATGGAGCCCGGGGGTCTGGAGCTTTCTTT,CASSQDGARGSGAFF
once,TRBV12-3/TRBV12-4,TRBJ2-1,TRBD1,TGTGCCAGCAGTTTACTCTTAGGACAGGCGCAGTTCTTC,CASSLLLGQAQFF
-,TRBV12-1,TRBJ1-5,-,TGTGCCAGCAGCTTTGGCCCAACCCCTCACCCACTCCAAGGGGGTAAGGAGTACCAGTGGCCCCAGCATTTT,CASSFGPTPHPLQGGKEYQWPQHF
many,TRBV12-3/TRBV12-4,TRBJ2-7,-,TGTGCCAGCAGCGGGACACCCTCCTACGAGCAGTACTTC,CASSGTPSYEQYF
-,TRBV6-5,TRBJ1-2,TRBD1,TGTGCCAGCAGAGAGGGACAGGCGGCGGGCTACACCTTC,CASREGQAAGYTF
-,TRBV5-5,TRBJ1-4,TRBD1,TGTGCCAGCAGACAGGGACAGGGGGATTGGGATGAAAAACTGTTTTTT,CASRQGQGDWDEKLFF
-,TRBV30,TRBJ1-2,-,TGTGCCTGGAGCAGAGACACCCTCCCGTATGGCTACACCTTC,CAWSRDTLPYGYTF
-,TRBV29-1,TRBJ1-2,-,TGCAGCGTTGAAATTTTCTCAGGAAGCAATGGCTACACCTTC,CSVEIFSGSNGYTF
-,TRBV24-1,TRBJ1-2,-,TGTGCCACCAGTGATTCCGGGACACCCTATGGCTACACCTTC,CATSDSGTPYGYTF
-,TRBV14,TRBJ2-7,TRBD1,TGTGCCAGCAGCCAAGATCCGAAAGTTACGACAGGGGTGCACTTCGAGCAGTACTTC,CASSQDPKVTTGVHFEQYF
-,TRBV6-6,TRBJ1-5,-,TGTGCCAGCAGTCAGAGTAGGGGGAGCAATCAGCCCCAGCATTTT,CASSQSRGSNQPQHF
-,TRBV5-5,TRBJ2-2,-,TGTGCCAGCAGCATAGGACAGACAACTCTTTACGGGGAGCTGTTTTTT,CASSIGQTTLYGELFF
-,TRBV30,TRBJ2-7,TRBD1,TGTGCCTGGAATTTTAGGACAGGGTGGTCCTCCGAGCAGTACTTC,CAWNFRTGWSSEQYF
-,TRBV29-1,TRBJ1-2,-,TGCAGCGTTGAAGCGTGGGCCAGGGAGGGAGGCTACACCTTC,CSVEAWAREGGYTF
once,TRBV11-3,TRBJ2-2,-,TGTGCCAGCAGCTTGTCTCATTTGGCGGTCACCGGGGAGCTGTTTTTT,CASSLSHLAVTGELFF
-,TRBV12-3/TRBV12-4,TRBJ1-1,-,TGTGCCAGCAGTAAGGAGGACACTGAAGCTTTCTTT,CASSKEDTEAFF
-,TRBV7-9,TRBJ1-2,-,TGTGCCAGCAGCCCCTCTCTTAGTCCAAGCAACTATGGCTACACCTTC,CASSPSLSPSNYGYTF